A selection of T cell receptor beta chains follows, all from one sample in a study of shared clonotypes between healthy human individuals. Here immunoSEQ multiplex PCR was the method, and the copy in TCRdb shows in-frame clones only, minus some. The sample consists of approximately 2,300,000 clones, approximately 90% of them appearing once. The sample was naive CD4+ T cells from PBMCs. The receptors derive from a young man in good health. Some clones in this sample may be carry-over from other donors' samples. Each CDR3 is given with its conserved first and last residue. D genes are given only for firm matches. Clone size, where shown, is once, few, many, or a class for clones that have expanded.

d_call	v_call	clone_size	j_call	cdr3_aa	cdr3_nt
TRBD1	TRBV27	NA	TRBJ1-1	CASSSDRVMNTEAFF	TGTGCCAGCAGTTCCGACAGGGTAATGAACACTGAAGCTTTCTTT
TRBD2	TRBV5-1	once	TRBJ2-3	CASSFSLLSSGKEGTQYF	TGCGCCAGCAGCTTCTCTTTATTGTCTAGCGGGAAGGAAGGTACGCAGTATTTT
NA	TRBV4-3	once	TRBJ1-1	CASSLLRVNTEAFF	TGCGCCAGCAGCCTCCTTCGGGTGAACACTGAAGCTTTCTTT
NA	TRBV5-4	once	TRBJ2-2	CASSLAQEYTGELFF	TGTGCCAGCAGCTTGGCACAAGAATACACCGGGGAGCTGTTTTTT
NA	TRBV5-1	NA	TRBJ1-2	CASSLGGFGNYGYTF	TGCGCCAGCAGCTTGGGCGGTTTTGGAAACTATGGCTACACCTTC
NA	TRBV6-1	NA	TRBJ1-2	CASRVQTNYGYTF	TGTGCCAGCAGAGTACAGACAAACTATGGCTACACCTTC
NA	TRBV29-1	NA	TRBJ1-3	CSAGTAGNTIYF	TGCAGCGCGGGGACTGCTGGAAACACCATATATTTT
TRBD2	TRBV5-1	NA	TRBJ2-7	CASSLELAGSYEQYF	TGCGCCAGCAGCTTGGAACTAGCGGGGTCCTACGAGCAGTACTTC
TRBD1	TRBV27	NA	TRBJ1-5	CASRDRLNQPQHF	TGTGCCAGCAGGGACAGGCTCAATCAGCCCCAGCATTTT
TRBD2	TRBV5-1	NA	TRBJ2-5	CASSFGLAGKEETQYF	TGCGCCAGCAGCTTCGGACTAGCGGGAAAAGAAGAGACCCAGTACTTC